A single sample is the source of the 23 T cell receptor beta chains below, sequenced in a study of blood T cell repertoires in COVID-19. Here immunoSEQ multiplex PCR was the method, and the copy in TCRdb shows in-frame clones only, minus some. Among a few hundred thousand clones listed, about 88% were seen once. Source material: peripheral blood. The receptors were gathered from a man aged 55-75 years with acute or convalescent COVID-19.

This chain uses TRBV25-1 with TRBJ1-2; 7 bases agree with TRBD1. V lost 3 bases to trimming and J lost 8 bases; unmatched junction nucleotides: 15. In germline, CDR1 is MGHDK, CDR2 SYGVNS. The CDR3 sequence is 16 residues long. CDR3 protein: CASSDSGTEYSRGYTF. In DNA, the CDR3 is TGTGCCAGCAGTGATTCCGGGACAGAGTATTCTCGGGGCTACACCTTC.

The rearrangement joins TRBV5-3 to TRBJ1-2, with D possibly TRBD1 on 6 matching bases. TRBV5-3 counts as an open reading frame of uncertain function. The CDR3 extends over 14 amino acids. Trimming took 9 bases from V and 4 from J, leaving 19 bases between them. In DNA, the CDR3 is TGTGCCACCCTTACGGGGGGCGCGGGCTATGGCTACACCTTC. Translating it yields CATLTGGAGYGYTF.

The rearrangement uses TRBV15 and TRBJ1-6; a possible D gene is TRBD1 (6 bases). With 5 bases removed from V and 4 bases from J, the gap between germline ends came to 15 bases. Germline values: CDR1 LNHNV, CDR2 YYDKDF (reference sequence). The CDR3 consists of 16 residues. The CDR3 protein is CATSEKQGQYNSPLHF. CDR3 DNA: TGTGCCACCAGCGAAAAACAGGGACAATATAATTCACCCCTCCACTTT.

V and J are TRBV28 and TRBJ2-7, with TRBD1 identical over 8 bases. V dropped 3 bases and J dropped 8; count of bases not matched to a gene: 9. The germline gives CDR1 MDHEN, CDR2 SYDVKM. This CDR3 is built from 14 residues. The CDR3 bases are TGTGCCAGCAGTTTTTCAGGACAGGGTGGTAAGCAGTACTTC. Its protein product is CASSFSGQGGKQYF.

The chain couples TRBV5-1 to TRBJ2-2; D is perhaps TRBD2 (6 bases). Germline CDR1 reads SGHRS; CDR2 reads YFSETQ. The V end lost 0 bases, the J end lost 4 bases, and 10 bases lay between the germline ends. The CDR3 is made up of 15 amino acids. The CDR3 here is CASSLVNGGTGELFF. DNA for the CDR3: TGCGCCAGCAGCTTGGTTAACGGGGGCACCGGGGAGCTGTTTTTT.

This CDR3 is CASSSNLRGQGEGYEQYF. CDR3 nucleotide sequence: TGTGCCAGCAGCTCGAACCTCCGTGGACAGGGCGAAGGCTACGAGCAGTACTTC. The rearrangement uses TRBV13 and TRBJ2-7; 8 positions agree with TRBD1. Germline-derived CDR1 and CDR2 are PRHDT and FYEKMQ (reference sequence). The CDR3 is 18 amino acids. The V segment lost 4 bases and the J segment 3 bases; nucleotides outside the gene matches: 17.

The chain uses TRBV6-2 or TRBV6-3 and TRBJ2-7; possibly TRBD2 for D (6 bases). V lost 5 bases to trimming and J lost 6 bases, with 11 bases between them. CDR1 MNHEY and CDR2 SVGEGT come from the germline V gene. The CDR3 has 12 amino acids. The CDR3 nucleotides are TGTGCCAGCAGTAATCGGAGGGTCGAGCAGTACTTC. This translates into CASSNRRVEQYF.

The V and J genes are TRBV4-1 and TRBJ1-6; 8 positions agree with TRBD1. The CDR3 sequence is 17 residues long. The germline V gene encodes CDR1 MGHRA and CDR2 YSYEKL. V lost 1 base and J lost 0; bases outside the gene matches: 2. DNA for the CDR3: TGCGCCAGCAGCCAAGGACAGGGGAGCTCCTATAATTCACCCCTCCACTTT. Protein product: CASSQGQGSSYNSPLHF.

The chain uses TRBV11-3 and TRBJ2-1; the match to TRBD2 covers 11 bases. Germline loops: CDR1 SGHNT, CDR2 YENEEA. CDR3 length: 17 residues. With V trimmed by 2 bases and J by 7 bases, 10 bases remained unmatched. This CDR3 reads CASSLYFSGGAVNEQFF. The CDR3, as DNA: TGTGCCAGCAGCTTATACTTTAGCGGGGGGGCCGTTAATGAGCAGTTCTTC.

V and J are TRBV2 and TRBJ2-3; D possibly corresponds to TRBD1 (6 bases). Looked up from germline, CDR1 is SNHLY and CDR2 is FYNNEI. The CDR3 covers 14 residues. V was cut by 10 bases and J by 2 bases, with 16 bases left in between. As DNA, the CDR3 is TGTGCCACAGATAAGGACAGCTACACAGATACGCAGTATTTT. Translated, it gives CATDKDSYTDTQYF.

The rearrangement uses TRBV5-1 and TRBJ2-6; D is unclear. V was clipped by 4 bases and J by 2 bases, with 10 bases between them. The CDR3 runs 15 residues. The V gene's germline CDR1 is SGHRS and CDR2 YFSETQ. The CDR3 sequence is CASSVTWAGANVLTF. CDR3 sequence (DNA): TGCGCCAGCAGCGTGACATGGGCTGGGGCCAACGTCCTGACTTTC.

The rearrangement links TRBV2 to TRBJ2-6; no definite D call. The germline gives CDR1 SNHLY, CDR2 FYNNEI. The CDR3 covers 14 residues. V shed 8 bases and J shed 4 bases, with 12 bases lying between them. CDR3 amino acids: CASAFSSGANVLTF. The CDR3 coding sequence is TGTGCCAGCGCCTTTAGCTCGGGGGCCAACGTCCTGACTTTC.

A remark on this clone: A much bigger clone sits one base away, suggesting this may be a read error. This specimen includes other DNA sequences encoding the same CDR3. This chain uses TRBV3-1 (or the pseudogene TRBV3-2) with TRBJ2-4; 9 bases are shared with TRBD2. Germline trimming cut 2 bases from V and 2 bases from J; bases unmatched to any gene: 13. Germline V gene data show CDR1 as LGHDT and CDR2 as YNNKEL (reference sequence). This CDR3 spans 19 amino acids. The CDR3 protein is CASSQRGGGGAGTKNIQYF. The DNA for the CDR3 is TGTGCCAGCAGCCAACGGGGTGGCGGGGGGGCCGGGACCAAAAACATTCAGTACTTC.

The genes are TRBV28 and TRBJ1-6; D is undetermined. V shed 1 base and J shed 7 bases, with 2 bases lying between them. This CDR3 is built from 12 residues. Germline loops: CDR1 MDHEN, CDR2 SYDVKM. The CDR3 nucleotides are TGTGCCAGCAGTTTATTAAATTCACCCCTCCACTTT. This sequence encodes CASSLLNSPLHF. Based on the CDR3 plus reference TRBV28 and TRBJ1-6, the full variable domain is DVKVTQSSRYLVKRTGEKVFLECVQDMDHENMFWYRQDPGLGLRLIYFSYDVKMKEKGDIPEGYSVSREKKERFSLILESASTNQTSMYLCASSLLNSPLHFGNGTRLTVT.

The chain is built from TRBV9 and TRBJ2-5; 8 bases fit TRBD2. The CDR3 loop spans 15 amino acids. V trimming: 4 bases; J trimming: 4 bases; junction bases outside the gene matches: 9. The germline V gene has CDR1 SGDLS and CDR2 YYNGEE. This chain's CDR3 is CASSTQGLAIETQYF. The DNA of the CDR3 is TGTGCCAGCAGCACCCAAGGACTAGCCATAGAGACCCAGTACTTC.

This sequence joins TRBV5-1 and TRBJ2-7, with D perhaps TRBD2 (6 bases). The germline gives CDR1 SGHRS, CDR2 YFSETQ. V was pared by 0 bases and J by 6 bases, with 13 bases between. The CDR3 totals 14 residues. The CDR3 spells CASSLVPSEGEQYF. Here the CDR3 DNA reads TGCGCCAGCAGCTTGGTCCCTAGCGAGGGCGAGCAGTACTTC.

The chain employs TRBV6-5 and TRBJ1-2, with no clear D. Trimming took 4 bases from V and 8 from J, leaving 14 bases between them. This CDR3 is 13 amino acids long. CDR1 and CDR2 (germline): MNHEY, SVGAGI. CDR3 in amino acids: CASSSYGELGYTF. CDR3 nucleotides: TGTGCCAGCAGTTCCTACGGGGAACTCGGCTACACCTTC.

The gene calls are TRBV11-2 and TRBJ2-5, with TRBD1 as a possible D gene (6 bases). Trimming removed 3 bases from V and 5 bases from J, with 10 bases in between. CDR1 and CDR2 from the germline V gene are SGHAT and FQNNGV. The CDR3 is made up of 13 amino acids. For the CDR3, the DNA is TGTGCCAGCAGCTTTTCAGGGGAGGAGACCCAGTACTTC. Translating it yields CASSFSGEETQYF.

The chain combines TRBV19 with TRBJ1-1, with D perhaps TRBD1 (5 bases). In germline, CDR1 is LNHDA, CDR2 SQIVND (reference sequence). V dropped 1 base and J dropped 4 bases, with 10 bases sitting between them. This CDR3 has 14 residues. The CDR3: CASSIGGGATEAFF. The CDR3 nucleotides read TGTGCCAGTAGTATAGGAGGAGGGGCCACTGAAGCTTTCTTT.

The chain combines TRBV7-9 with TRBJ1-1; a possible D gene is TRBD1 (5 bases). This CDR3 region has 15 residues. The germline gives CDR1 SEHNR, CDR2 FQNEAQ (reference sequence). The ends were cut back, 5 bases at V and 0 bases at J, with 13 bases in the middle. The CDR3 region is CASSTAAGMNTEAFF. In DNA form, the CDR3 reads TGTGCCAGCAGCACGGCGGCAGGGATGAACACTGAAGCTTTCTTT.

This clone was picked up one time. This chain joins TRBV2 and TRBJ1-3; D is ambiguous. Trimming took 7 bases from V and 2 from J, leaving 6 bases between them. There are 12 residues in the CDR3. CDR1 is SNHLY and CDR2 is FYNNEI in the germline V gene. CDR3 in amino acids: CASMAAGNTIYF. CDR3 sequence (DNA): TGTGCCAGCATGGCAGCTGGAAACACCATATATTTT.

J is TRBJ1-1 and V is TRBV13; the D is unclear. The CDR3 spans 13 residues. Germline CDR1 PRHDT, CDR2 FYEKMQ (reference sequence). V gave up 5 bases and J gave up 6 bases, with 13 bases separating them. The CDR3 reads CASSPGSASEAFF. CDR3 coding DNA: TGTGCCAGCAGCCCCGGGTCTGCCTCTGAAGCTTTCTTT.

The gene calls are TRBV7-3 and TRBJ1-1; D remains ambiguous. V was pared by 4 bases and J by 5 bases, with 11 bases between. The CDR3 is 13 amino acids. CDR1 and CDR2 (germline): SGHTA, FQGTGA. CDR3 sequence (DNA): TGTGCCAGCAGCTCGGGAGTTGGGACTGAAGCTTTCTTT. Protein sequence: CASSSGVGTEAFF.